One and the same sample provided the 10 T cell receptor beta chains below, sequenced in a study of CD8 T cells in ankylosing spondylitis. Findings of the study overall: There was a TCR beta motif, made of several highly homologous variants, that appeared characteristic of ankylosing spondylitis blood.

TCRdb ran MiXCR on the 5' RACE reads and lists one entry per CDR3 protein. This table has 350,000 or so distinct CDR3 sequences, 6.5% to 10% appearing once. Their antigens are not known. Sequencing input: blood, either unsorted or a sorted T cell fraction (not recorded which). Receptors originate from a male donor with ankylosing spondylitis.

The chain recombines TRBV5-5 with TRBJ1-2; D is uncertain. The CDR3 length is 14 residues. Trimming took off 1 base at V and 3 bases at J, with 10 bases between the two ends. Germline V gene sequence: CDR1 SGHKS, CDR2 YYEKEE (reference sequence). The CDR3 sequence is CASSLRQNDYGYTF. DNA of the CDR3: TGTGCCAGCAGCTTGAGGCAGAACGACTATGGCTACACCTTC.

This sequence joins TRBV7-8 and TRBJ1-1; TRBD1 matches 7 bases. The CDR3 is 13 residues long. CDR1 and CDR2 from the germline V gene are SGHVS and FQNEAQ. V shed 5 bases, J shed 4 bases, and the junction held 4 bases outside the gene matches. CDR3 nucleotide sequence: TGTGCCAGCAGCCAGGGGACAGTCACTGAAGCTTTCTTT. Encoded protein: CASSQGTVTEAFF.

The chain uses TRBV7-2 and TRBJ1-5; D gene unclear. Germline CDR1 and CDR2: SGHTA and FQGNSA. This CDR3 spans 15 amino acids. The germline V and J ends were trimmed by 1 base and 2 bases, with 9 bases remaining between them. CDR3 in DNA: TGTGCCAGCAGCTTAGTTGGTCGGGGCAATCAGCCCCAGCATTTT. It translates to CASSLVGRGNQPQHF. The whole variable domain, remainder taken from reference TRBV7-2 and TRBJ1-5, is GAGVSQSPSNKVTEKGKDVELRCDPISGHTALYWYRQSLGQGLEFLIYFQGNSAPDKSGLPSDRFSAERTGGSVSTLTIQRTQQEDSAVYLCASSLVGRGNQPQHFGDGTRLSIL.

In DNA form, the CDR3 reads TGTGCCAGCAGACCCCCAGGGGTGGGGTCGCAGTATTTT. Its protein product is CASRPPGVGSQYF. This chain joins TRBV28 and TRBJ2-3; possibly TRBD1 for D (6 bases). The length of the CDR3 is 13 residues. Germline V lookup: CDR1 MDHEN, CDR2 SYDVKM. V lost 6 bases and J 10 bases, leaving 17 bases between the germline ends.

This clonotype has a single count. This clone may be a read error of a much larger clone one base away. The chain combines TRBV11-2 with TRBJ2-1, with unresolved D. The CDR3 is 16 amino acids. CDR1 is SGHAT, CDR2 FQNNGV, per germline. As DNA, the CDR3 is TGTGGCAGCAGCCACATGGACGGCGCGGTCGGCGATGAGCAGTTCTTC. This gives the protein CGSSHMDGAVGDEQFF. Filled out from reference TRBV11-2 and TRBJ2-1, the complete variable domain reads EAGVAQSPRYKIIEKRQSVAFWCNPISGHATLYWYQQILGQGPKLLIQFQNNGVVDDSQLPKDRFSAERLKGVDSTLKIQPAKLEDSAVYLCGSSHMDGAVGDEQFFGPGTRLTVL.

Note on this clonotype: A much bigger clone sits one base away, suggesting this may be a read error. The chain employs TRBV5-1 and TRBJ2-7, with 14 bases fitting TRBD2. Germline CDR1 reads SGHRS; CDR2 reads YFSETQ. The CDR3 runs 15 residues. With 4 bases clipped from V and 6 bases from J, the junction kept 6 bases outside the gene matches. DNA for the CDR3: TGCGCCAGCAGCATGGGACTAGCGGGAGTTGGCGAGCAGTACTTC. This sequence encodes CASSMGLAGVGEQYF. Together with reference TRBV5-1 and TRBJ2-7, the CDR3 gives the full variable domain: KAGVTQTPRYLIKTRGQQVTLSCSPISGHRSVSWYQQTPGQGLQFLFEYFSETQRNKGNFPGRFSGRQFSNSRSEMNVSTLELGDSALYLCASSMGLAGVGEQYFGPGTRLTVT.

This clonotype has a handful of counts. The gene calls are TRBV7-9 and TRBJ2-3, with no clear D. CDR1 is SEHNR, CDR2 FQNEAQ, per germline (reference sequence). Trimming took 6 bases from V and 1 from J, leaving 11 bases between them. CDR3 length equals 14 residues. DNA of the CDR3: TGTGCCAGCAGGCCTCTCTGGGGCACAGATACGCAGTATTTT. Amino acids: CASRPLWGTDTQYF.

This clonotype was recorded at least ten times. V gene TRBV6-2 or TRBV6-3 combines with J gene TRBJ1-5; D not certain. Germline assignment: CDR1 MNHEY and CDR2 SVGEGT. Trimming took 2 bases from V and 4 from J, leaving 9 bases between them. This CDR3 region has 14 residues. In DNA, the CDR3 is TGTGCCAGCAGTTACGGTCGGACTAATCAGCCCCAGCATTTT. Translation gives CASSYGRTNQPQHF.

The chain employs TRBV3-1 and TRBJ1-2; possibly TRBD1 for D (5 bases). The CDR3 is made up of 16 amino acids. The germline V gene encodes CDR1 LGHDT and CDR2 YNNKEL (reference sequence). V was shortened by 5 bases and J by 2 bases, with 18 bases between the two germline ends. CDR3 protein: CASSTSTAYLNYGYTF. DNA for the CDR3: TGTGCCAGCAGCACATCGACAGCTTACTTAAACTATGGCTACACCTTC.

This clonotype was seen a handful of times. The gene calls are TRBV11-1 and TRBJ2-1, with TRBD1 matching over 10 bases. With V trimmed by 4 bases and J by 8 bases, 5 bases remained unmatched. CDR1 is SGHAT and CDR2 is FQDESV in the germline V gene (reference sequence). CDR3 size: 14 residues. CDR3 sequence: CASSSDRGKHEQFF. The DNA for the CDR3 is TGTGCCAGCAGCTCGGACAGGGGGAAGCATGAGCAGTTCTTC.